This T cell receptor (beta chain) emerged from a study of PD-1 blockade in classical Hodgkin lymphoma. Trimming removed 5 bases from V and 4 bases from J, with 11 bases in between. The CDR3 has 13 residues. Germline V gene lookup returns CDR1 LNHDA and CDR2 SQIVND (reference sequence). The method was immunoSEQ multiplex PCR; TCRdb's version includes in-frame clones alone and lacks a portion of them. The sample shows some 95,000 clones, nearly 90% of them seen only once. On this clone: Its specificity is unknown.

The study, taken as a whole, reports: Only CD4+ TCR diversity, not CD8+, had risen significantly by C4D1.

Relapses following autologous stem cell transplantation were seen in all patients, with brentuximab vedotin exposure varying. The chain uses TRBV19 and TRBJ2-5, with a tentative D call TRBD1 (6 bases). This sequence was found in a human donor with classical Hodgkin lymphoma. The specimen was peripheral blood mononuclear cells (PBMCs), collected before the second cycle of nivolumab. The CDR3 is CASSGRGTETQYF. The CDR3 nucleotides read TGTGCCAGTAGTGGCAGGGGTACAGAGACCCAGTACTTC.